The rows below give T cell receptor beta chains drawn from one sample of a study of blood T cell repertoires in COVID-19. TCRdb's table, derived via immunoSEQ multiplex PCR, lists solely in-frame clones and lacks some. Here the sample spans some 60,000 clones, approximately 91% being singletons. Source material: peripheral blood. The receptors were sampled from a human donor in a cohort sampled during active COVID-19. The CDR3 runs from the conserved cysteine through the conserved F or W. D genes are given only for firm matches. The size entry is marked missing in some rows and otherwise reads once, few, many or a size class.

15,few,-,TRBJ1-6,TRBV4-3,TGCGCCAGCAGCCAAGGTACAGCGGCCAATTCACCCCTCCACTTT,CASSQGTAANSPLHF
15,-,TRBD1,TRBJ2-5,TRBV5-6,TGTGCCAGCAGCTTGGTGTCAGGGGGTGGGGAGACCCAGTACTTC,CASSLVSGGGETQYF
12,-,TRBD1,TRBJ2-7,TRBV28,TGTGCCAGCAGTAACCCAGGGGGTCTCGTGTACTTC,CASSNPGGLVYF
15,-,TRBD2,TRBJ2-1,TRBV5-1,TGCGCCAGCAGCTTACTAGCGGGTCTGAAGAATGAGCAGTTCTTC,CASSLLAGLKNEQFF
17,medium-sized,-,TRBJ1-6,TRBV9,TGTGCCAGCAGCCAGGACAGCGAGAGCTCCTATAATTCACCCCTCCACTTT,CASSQDSESSYNSPLHF
17,-,TRBD2,TRBJ2-3,TRBV27,TGTGCCAGCAGTACCGCCCCGGGGGGATCACAGATCTATACGCAGTATTTT,CASSTAPGGSQIYTQYF
14,-,-,TRBJ2-2,TRBV19,TGTGCCAGTATGCGGGGGCCCAACACCGGGGAGCTGTTTTTT,CASMRGPNTGELFF
13,-,-,TRBJ2-7,TRBV6-5,TGTGCCAGCAGTTACGGACAGCACTACGAGCAGTACTTC,CASSYGQHYEQYF
14,-,TRBD2,TRBJ2-5,TRBV7-3,TGTGTCAGCAGCTTAGCGGGGCCACAAGAGACCCAGTACTTC,CVSSLAGPQETQYF
13,-,TRBD1,TRBJ2-1,TRBV28,TGTGCCAGCCCTGCCGGGACAGGGGGTGAGCAGTTCTTC,CASPAGTGGEQFF
13,-,-,TRBJ2-7,TRBV19,TGTGCCAGTGGTTCACAGGCGACCTACGAGCAGTACTTC,CASGSQATYEQYF
17,few,TRBD1,TRBJ1-1,TRBV2,TGTGCCAAACCCCTCAGGGGGGATGAAGGGTTGAGAACTGAAGCTTTCTTT,CAKPLRGDEGLRTEAFF
16,-,TRBD2,TRBJ2-7,TRBV5-1,TGCGCCAGCAGCCTAAGTCTAGCGGGAGTCCCCTACGAGCAGTACTTC,CASSLSLAGVPYEQYF
15,few,TRBD1,TRBJ2-5,TRBV5-4,TGTGCCAGCAGCTTGACGGGACAGAGAGAAGAGACCCAGTACTTC,CASSLTGQREETQYF
17,-,-,TRBJ2-2,TRBV4-1,TGCGCCAGCAGCCAAGATCGCGGCTGGCGAGGTTCCGGGGAGCTGTTTTTT,CASSQDRGWRGSGELFF
14,-,TRBD2,TRBJ2-7,TRBV10-3,TGTGCCATCGGGACTAGCGGGTACTCCTACGAGCAGTACTTC,CAIGTSGYSYEQYF
14,-,TRBD1,TRBJ2-7,TRBV2,TGTGCCAGCAGGAGGACAGGAGGAAGATACGAGCAGTACTTC,CASRRTGGRYEQYF
13,-,-,TRBJ1-1,TRBV5-4,TGTGCCAGCAGGTTATGGGGGGGGCGCAAAGCTTTCTTT,CASRLWGGRKAFF
13,-,-,TRBJ1-2,TRBV6-5,TGTGCCAGCGGAAGGGCAGGGGTGGTATCGCACACCTTC,CASGRAGVVSHTF
15,-,-,TRBJ1-5,TRBV6-5,TGTGCCAGCAGTCCAAACAGGGTTGTGATTCAGCCCCAGCATTTT,CASSPNRVVIQPQHF
14,-,TRBD1,TRBJ1-2,TRBV2,TGTGCCAGCAGTGACCAGGCGGACAGGGGAGGCTACACCTTC,CASSDQADRGGYTF
14,-,-,TRBJ1-2,TRBV5-4,TGTGCCAGCAGCTTGTCGTCGGAGGGGATGAGCTACACCTTC,CASSLSSEGMSYTF
12,-,TRBD1,TRBJ2-7,TRBV28,TGTGCGTCGGTGACAGGGGCAGTCGAGCAGTACTTC,CASVTGAVEQYF
15,-,TRBD1,TRBJ2-7,TRBV5-4,TGTGCCAGCAGCTTTAGACAGGGGGGAACCTACGAGCAGTACTTC,CASSFRQGGTYEQYF
16,-,TRBD2,TRBJ2-7,TRBV7-2,TGTGCCAGCAGCTGGGGGACTAGCGGGGTACTACGCGAGCAGTACTTC,CASSWGTSGVLREQYF
13,-,-,TRBJ2-2,TRBV11-1,TGTGCCAGCAGCTTAAATTTGGCTTCTGAGCTGTTTTTT,CASSLNLASELFF
17,once,TRBD2,TRBJ2-2,TRBV5-6,TGTGCCAGCAGCATACGACTAGCGGGAGGGTACACCGGGGAGCTGTTTTTT,CASSIRLAGGYTGELFF
13,-,-,TRBJ2-5,TRBV7-8,TGTGCCAGCAGCTGGGACACAGAAGAGACCCAGTACTTC,CASSWDTEETQYF
15,-,TRBD2,TRBJ2-7,TRBV6-2/TRBV6-3,TGTGCCAGCAGTTACTGGCGGGAGGATATGAACGAGCAGTACTTC,CASSYWREDMNEQYF
14,-,TRBD2,TRBJ2-7,TRBV9,TGTGCCAGCAGCGTGGGTAGCGGGAGATACGAGCAGTACTTC,CASSVGSGRYEQYF
16,-,TRBD1,TRBJ1-1,TRBV19,TGTGCCAGCCGCCTTAACCGACAGGGGATGAACACTGAAGCTTTCTTT,CASRLNRQGMNTEAFF
15,-,TRBD2,TRBJ2-1,TRBV5-1,TGCGCCAGCAGCTTGGAGACTAGCGGGAGGGCTCCCCAGTTCTTC,CASSLETSGRAPQFF
14,-,TRBD2,TRBJ2-3,TRBV27,TGTGCCAGCAGTTCTAGCGGGGCCACAGATACGCAGTATTTT,CASSSSGATDTQYF
15,-,-,TRBJ2-1,TRBV11-2,TGTGCCAGCAGCTTACGGCGGGGTCCAGCCAATGAGCAGTTCTTC,CASSLRRGPANEQFF
14,few,TRBD2,TRBJ2-1,TRBV4-1,TGCGCCAGCAGCCATCAAGGACGGGACTACGAGCAGTTCTTC,CASSHQGRDYEQFF
13,-,TRBD1,TRBJ1-2,TRBV29-1,TGCAGCGTTGGAGGGGGCGCTAACTATGGCTACACCTTC,CSVGGGANYGYTF
14,-,-,TRBJ2-7,TRBV5-1,TGCGCCAGCAGCCGGGACAAAGGGACCTACGAGCAGTACTTC,CASSRDKGTYEQYF
12,-,-,TRBJ1-4,TRBV7-9,TGTGCCAGCAGCTCCGGGAATGAAAAACTGTTTTTT,CASSSGNEKLFF
13,-,-,TRBJ2-5,TRBV14,TGTGCCAGCAGCTGGACGGGAGCAGAGACCCAGTACTTC,CASSWTGAETQYF
16,-,TRBD2,TRBJ2-1,TRBV24-1,TGTGCCACCAGTGATCCGGGGACTAGCGGGATAGGTGAGCAGTTCTTC,CATSDPGTSGIGEQFF
15,-,TRBD1,TRBJ1-5,TRBV6-2/TRBV6-3,TGTGCCAGCAGTCCCTTAGACAGGGATTATCAGCCCCAGCATTTT,CASSPLDRDYQPQHF
14,-,-,TRBJ1-4,TRBV15,TGTGCCACCAGCAACTCCCTCCGGAATGAAAAACTGTTTTTT,CATSNSLRNEKLFF
13,-,TRBD1,TRBJ2-7,TRBV6-2/TRBV6-3,TGTGCCAGCGGCCGGGACAGGGACTACGAGCAGTACTTC,CASGRDRDYEQYF
18,-,TRBD1,TRBJ2-1,TRBV7-3,TGTGCCAGCAGCTTAAGAGGGGGCCCGCTGAGCTCCTACAATGAGCAGTTCTTC,CASSLRGGPLSSYNEQFF
12,once,-,TRBJ2-1,TRBV29-1,TGCAGCGCCCGGCTGGGCTTCAATGAGCAGTTCTTC,CSARLGFNEQFF
13,-,TRBD1,TRBJ1-1,TRBV6-5,TGTGCCAGCAGAACGGACAGGGTCACTGAAGCTTTCTTT,CASRTDRVTEAFF
14,-,-,TRBJ2-1,TRBV5-4,TGTGCCAGCAGCCATCCGGGACAAGACAATGAGCAGTTCTTC,CASSHPGQDNEQFF
15,-,TRBD2,TRBJ2-7,TRBV7-8,TGTGCCAGCAGCTTAGTTGGGACTAGCTCCTACGAGCAGTACTTC,CASSLVGTSSYEQYF
16,-,TRBD1,TRBJ1-5,TRBV3-1/TRBV3-2,TGTGCCAGCAGCCAAATGACCGGACAGGGCTTACAGCCCCAGCATTTT,CASSQMTGQGLQPQHF
14,-,TRBD1,TRBJ1-6,TRBV6-5,TGTGCCAGCAGGATCGGGACAGGGGATTCACCCCTCCACTTT,CASRIGTGDSPLHF
15,-,TRBD2,TRBJ2-7,TRBV28,TGTGCCAGCAGTTATGGGGCTAGCGGGATCTACGAGCAGTACTTC,CASSYGASGIYEQYF
14,-,-,TRBJ1-2,TRBV7-9,TGTGCCAGCAGCTCACTTCAGGGAAACTATGGCTACACCTTC,CASSSLQGNYGYTF
14,-,TRBD1,TRBJ1-1,TRBV11-3,TGTGCCAGCAGCTTTTCGACAGGGCCCACTGAAGCTTTCTTT,CASSFSTGPTEAFF